This TCR beta chain was profiled in a study of T cells after somatic rescue of genetic block. Method: immunoSEQ multiplex PCR; TCRdb's copy keeps in-frame clones and lacks some. The sample carries approximately 110,000 clones, about nine tenths recorded once. The CDR3 covers 17 residues. CDR1 LGHNA and CDR2 YSLEER come from the germline V gene. Trimming shortened V by 3 bases and J by 2 bases, and 18 bases separated the two germline ends. The material sequenced was peripheral blood mononuclear cells (PBMCs). The chain uses TRBV4-3 and TRBJ2-3; no clear D. This receptor was identified in a woman younger than 35. The CDR3 sequence: CASSHREGPWFTDTQYF. Written as DNA, the CDR3 is TGCGCCAGCAGCCACCGAGAAGGACCCTGGTTCACAGATACGCAGTATTTT.